This T cell receptor beta chain appears in the sequencing data of a study of cytomegalovirus exposure and HLA in healthy donors. Study-level points and caveats: The classifier was said to identify cytomegalovirus status with high specificity and sensitivity.

In regard to this clone: The antigen is not known.

Germline V gene sequence: CDR1 WNHNN, CDR2 SYGVQD (reference sequence). V lost 4 bases and J lost 0, with 9 bases in between. CDR3 length equals 14 residues. Primers: 60 Vbeta forward and 13 Jbeta reverse. The assay was immunoSEQ multiplex PCR, and TCRdb's table has in-frame clones only and misses some. The sample records around 170,000 clones, approximately 84% being singletons. The chain joins TRBV10-1 to TRBJ1-2, with D hard to call. Sequenced input: PBMCs. The TCR was taken from a woman in her forties or fifties in good health and CMV-seropositive. CDR3 loop: CASSGGRANYGYTF. CDR3 coding DNA: TGCGCCAGCAGTGGTGGGAGAGCTAACTATGGCTACACCTTC.